This TCR beta chain was sequenced for a study of blood T cell repertoires in COVID-19. Followed over time, Seattle patients had been enrolled while infection was active. The assay was immunoSEQ multiplex PCR, and TCRdb's table has in-frame clones only and misses some. The data show about 130,000 clones, with about 81% seen just once and about 18% held by the top ten. The sequenced material came from peripheral blood. This receptor was taken from a man aged 25 to 45 with COVID-19, enrolled during active disease.

The CDR3 spells CAIQGRGEKLFF. Here the CDR3 DNA reads TGTGCCATCCAGGGTAGGGGTGAAAAACTGTTTTTT. The V call is TRBV2, the J call TRBJ1-4; D is possibly TRBD1 (5 bases). Per germline, CDR1 SNHLY and CDR2 FYNNEI. CDR3 size: 12 residues. V was cut by 10 bases and J by 7 bases, with 13 bases left in between.